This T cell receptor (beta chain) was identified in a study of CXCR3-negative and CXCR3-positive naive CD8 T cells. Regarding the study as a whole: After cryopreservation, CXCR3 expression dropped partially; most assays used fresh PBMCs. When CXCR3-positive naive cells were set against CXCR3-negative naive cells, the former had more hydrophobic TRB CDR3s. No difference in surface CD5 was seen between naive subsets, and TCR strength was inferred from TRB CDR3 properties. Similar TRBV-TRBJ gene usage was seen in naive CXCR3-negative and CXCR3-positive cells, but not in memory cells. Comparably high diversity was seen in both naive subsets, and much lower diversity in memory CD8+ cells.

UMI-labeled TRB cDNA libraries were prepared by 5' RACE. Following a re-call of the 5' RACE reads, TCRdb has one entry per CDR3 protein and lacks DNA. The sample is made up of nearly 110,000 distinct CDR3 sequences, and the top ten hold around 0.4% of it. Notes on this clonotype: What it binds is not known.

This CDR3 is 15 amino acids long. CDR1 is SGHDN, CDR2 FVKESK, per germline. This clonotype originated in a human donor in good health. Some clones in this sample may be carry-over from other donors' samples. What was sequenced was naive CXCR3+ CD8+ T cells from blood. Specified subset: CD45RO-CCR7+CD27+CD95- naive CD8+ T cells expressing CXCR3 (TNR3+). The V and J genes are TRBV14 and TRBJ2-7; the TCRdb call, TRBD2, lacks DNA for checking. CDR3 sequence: CASSHPSGGAYEQYF.